This TCR beta chain was identified in a study of post-analysis software for immune sequencing data. Overall study context: As for disease course, relapsing-remitting, secondary progressive and progressive-relapsing multiple sclerosis were all included.

About this clonotype itself: Its specificity is not known.

TCR beta libraries were prepared from cDNA with unique molecular identifiers. T cells numbering about 0.85 to 10 million yielded cDNA molecules that totaled roughly 500,000. From the PCR reads, TCRdb called clonotypes with MiXCR, one entry per CDR3 protein. This sample has about 500,000 distinct CDR3 sequences; around 40% occur once, and the top ten carry 12%. V lost 6 bases, J lost 8 bases, and 26 bases lay in between. The CDR3 spans 16 residues. Germline V gene data show CDR1 as SGDLS and CDR2 as YYNGEE. Study observations and caveats: Samples prepared in the same batch strongly co-clustered by F measure. TRBV5-6, TRBV5-1 and TRBV20-1 were among 4 or 5 TRBV segments more frequent in patients than controls.

This clonotype was obtained from a girl aged 5-17 years with multiple sclerosis. The sequenced material came from blood. The chain couples TRBV9 to TRBJ1-2; perhaps TRBD1 as D (6 bases). In nucleotides, the CDR3 is TGTGCCAGCAATCATCCCAAGGGGGGATTTGGCTGGGGCTACACCTTC. This codes for CASNHPKGGFGWGYTF.